A single sample is the source of the 4 T cell receptor beta chains below, sequenced in a study of cytomegalovirus exposure and HLA in healthy donors. 60 Vbeta and 13 Jbeta primers were used in PCR. Here immunoSEQ multiplex PCR was the method, and the copy in TCRdb shows in-frame clones only, minus some. The sample lists over 150,000 clones; approximately 80% were seen once. Sequencing was done on a sample of PBMCs. These receptors were obtained from a man aged 25-45 years in good health and CMV-seropositive.

The CDR3 sequence: CASSPDRGRAQHF. The CDR3 coding sequence is TGTGCCAGTAGTCCTGACAGGGGACGAGCCCAGCATTTT. The V gene is TRBV19, the J gene TRBJ1-5; 8 positions match TRBD1. Germline trimming cut 5 bases from V and 11 bases from J; bases unmatched to any gene: 8. CDR1 LNHDA and CDR2 SQIVND come from the germline V gene (reference sequence). The CDR3 length is 13 residues.

J is TRBJ2-7 and V is TRBV7-6; D is uncertain. V lost 2 bases and J 2 bases, leaving 7 bases between the germline ends. The CDR3 has 13 residues. CDR1 SGHVS and CDR2 FNYEAQ come from the germline V gene. This CDR3 is CASSLSRTYEQYF. The CDR3 nucleotides read TGTGCCAGCAGCTTAAGCCGAACCTACGAGCAGTACTTC. The full variable domain, its missing parts supplied by reference TRBV7-6 and TRBJ2-7, is GAGVSQSPRYKVTKRGQDVALRCDPISGHVSLYWYRQALGQGPEFLTYFNYEAQQDKSGLPNDRFSAERPEGSISTLTIQRTEQRDSAMYRCASSLSRTYEQYFGPGTRLTVT.

The gene calls are TRBV5-6 and TRBJ1-2, with 10 bases matching TRBD1. V lost 0 bases, J lost 4 bases, and 0 bases stayed unmatched. The CDR3 is 14 amino acids. Germline CDR1 is SGHDT and CDR2 is YYEEEE. In DNA, the CDR3 is TGTGCCAGCAGCTTGGGGACAGGGGGCTATGGCTACACCTTC. Its protein product is CASSLGTGGYGYTF.

The V gene is TRBV6-5, the J gene TRBJ1-1; TRBD1 agrees at 7 bases. The CDR3 is made up of 13 amino acids. CDR1 MNHEY and CDR2 SVGAGI come from the germline V gene. The trim removed 6 bases at V and 4 bases at J, leaving 5 bases unmatched. CDR3 region: CASRRGRGTEAFF. The CDR3 bases are TGTGCCAGCAGGAGGGGGCGCGGCACTGAAGCTTTCTTT.